The 21 T cell receptor beta chains below come from one sample, sequenced in a study of blood T cells in healthy people across ages. Using a J-beta primer mix together with a sample-barcoded 5' primer, a second PCR was run for roughly 7 to 11 cycles. One entry per CDR3 protein results from TCRdb running MiXCR on the 5' RACE reads. The table has about 1.6 million distinct CDR3 sequences, roughly a third seen once. Source material: blood. Receptor source: a woman aged 25-40 years in good health.

This clonotype was found a few times. V is TRBV9 and J is TRBJ2-7, with TRBD2 matching over 11 bases. The length of the CDR3 is 14 residues. V lost 4 bases to trimming and J lost 11 bases; unmatched junction nucleotides: 11. The germline V gene encodes CDR1 SGDLS and CDR2 YYNGEE. CDR3 residues: CASSPHGTSGGKYF. As DNA, the CDR3 is TGTGCCAGCAGCCCCCATGGGACTAGCGGTGGCAAGTACTTC.

The V and J genes are TRBV11-2 and TRBJ2-5; tentatively, D is TRBD1 or TRBD2 (5 bases each). The J call may be mistaken, given a closer DNA end match to TRBJ2-7. The V gene's germline CDR1 is SGHAT and CDR2 FQNNGV. This CDR3 spans 15 amino acids. In DNA, the CDR3 is TGTGCCAGCAGCCTAAAGGCCGGGGCGCCCTACGAGCAGTACTTC. Amino acids: CASSLKAGAPYEQYF.

The genes are TRBV20-1 and TRBJ2-5; 7 nucleotides line up with TRBD1. This CDR3 has 12 amino acids. With 3 bases clipped from V and 5 bases from J, the junction kept 3 bases outside the gene matches. Germline lookup yields CDR1 DFQATT and CDR2 SNEGSKA (reference sequence). The CDR3 sequence: CSASQGGETQYF. The CDR3 DNA follows: TGCAGTGCTAGTCAAGGGGGCGAGACCCAGTACTTC.

The chain links TRBV6-1 to TRBJ2-5, with D unresolved. Germline CDR1 and CDR2: MNHNS and SASEGT. The V gene lost 5 bases and the J gene lost 5 bases, with 12 bases spanning the gap. CDR3 size: 13 residues. CDR3 DNA sequence: TGTGCCAGCAGTCGGAGCCCGAGGGAGACCCAGTACTTC. It codes for CASSRSPRETQYF.

J is TRBJ2-7 and V is TRBV6-1, with a tentative D call TRBD2 (5 bases). CDR3 length: 15 amino acids. Trimming removed 3 bases from V and 0 bases from J, with 12 bases in between. Germline CDR1 and CDR2: MNHNS and SASEGT. The CDR3 DNA is TGTGCCAGCAGTGATTGGGGAGCTAACTCCTACGAGCAGTACTTC. Translated, it gives CASSDWGANSYEQYF.

For this clonotype: One junction end does not reproduce the germline sequence, and a read error may be involved. V gene TRBV28 combines with J gene TRBJ2-3, with 9 positions matching TRBD2. The CDR3 covers 16 residues. The germline V gene encodes CDR1 MDHEN and CDR2 SYDVKM. The CDR3 region has the DNA TGTGCCAGCAGTTACGGACCGGGGACTAGCACAGGTACGCAGTATTTT. Amino acid sequence: CASSYGPGTSTGTQYF. The variable domain in full, completed from reference TRBV28 and TRBJ2-3, reads DVKVTQSSRYLVKRTGEKVFLECVQDMDHENMFWYRQDPGLGLRLIYFSYDVKMKEKGDIPEGYSVSREKKERFSLILESASTNQTSMYLCASSYGPGTSTGTQYFGPGTRLTVL.

The V call is TRBV7-6, the J call TRBJ1-1; 7 bases match TRBD1. Trimming cost V 1 base and J 1 base; bases outside gene matches: 6. The CDR3 has 16 residues. CDR1 is SGHVS, CDR2 FNYEAQ, per germline. The CDR3 loop is CASSLEQGRANTEAFF. The CDR3 nucleotides read TGTGCCAGCAGCTTAGAACAGGGGAGAGCGAACACTGAAGCTTTCTTT.

The CDR3 sequence is CASVMTRGYNEQFF. The CDR3 DNA reads as TGTGCCAGCGTAATGACCCGGGGCTACAATGAGCAGTTCTTC. The chain couples TRBV12-3 or TRBV12-4 to TRBJ2-1; D perhaps matches TRBD2 (5 bases). This CDR3 is built from 14 residues. Trimming removed 8 bases at V and 3 bases at J, with 14 bases between.

This clonotype came up a few times. The chain carries TRBV7-9 and TRBJ2-6; D uncertain. Germline CDR1 is SEHNR and CDR2 is FQNEAQ (reference sequence). There are 16 residues in the CDR3. V lost 2 bases, J lost 0 bases, and 8 bases lay in between. The CDR3 DNA sequence: TGTGCCAGCAGCTTACCCGCATTCTCTGGGGCCAACGTCCTGACTTTC. Translation gives CASSLPAFSGANVLTF.

With respect to this clonotype: Possible read error: a much larger clone is one base away. This sequence joins TRBV6-4 and TRBJ2-1; D may be TRBD2 (7 bases). V lost 10 bases and J lost 12, with 22 bases in between. This CDR3 is built from 13 residues. Germline values: CDR1 MRHNA, CDR2 SNTAGT. The CDR3 DNA follows: TGTGCCACCCCTGGTGAAGCGGGACACGGGCAGTTCTTC. Translation gives CATPGEAGHGQFF.

This chain connects TRBV4-1 to TRBJ2-7, with a weak D call TRBD1 (6 bases). CDR3 length: 15 residues. Per germline, CDR1 MGHRA and CDR2 YSYEKL. The ends were cut back, 4 bases at V and 1 base at J, with 14 bases in the middle. The CDR3 DNA reads TGCGCCAGCAGCCGAGGACAGAGACTTTCCTACGAGCAGTACTTC. Amino acid sequence: CASSRGQRLSYEQYF.

As to this clonotype: One end of the junction does not line up with germline, which may come from a read error. The rearrangement uses TRBV2 and TRBJ1-2; TRBD1 matches at 10 bases. The CDR3 is 17 amino acids. The germline V gene has CDR1 SNHLY and CDR2 FYNNEI. The CDR3 DNA is TGTGTCAGCATCCCTGTCGGGACAGGGGTCCTTCTATATGGCTACACCTTC. Encoded protein: CVSIPVGTGVLLYGYTF.

This clonotype was seen a handful of times. A much larger clone differs by one base, so this may be a read error. V is TRBV20-1 and J is TRBJ2-1, with a possible D match to TRBD2 (5 bases). CDR3 length equals 14 residues. Germline loops: CDR1 DFQATT, CDR2 SNEGSKA (reference sequence). CDR3 nucleotides: TGCAGTGCTAGAGTTGGAGGATTCAGCGGTGAGCGGTTCTTC. Translated: CSARVGGFSGERFF.

This chain uses TRBV15 with TRBJ2-3; no definite D call. Germline loops: CDR1 LNHNV, CDR2 YYDKDF (reference sequence). Trimming took off 5 bases at V and 0 bases at J, with 9 bases between the two ends. This CDR3 has 14 amino acids. The CDR3 coding sequence is TGTGCCACCAGCCCAGGACCCAGCACAGATACGCAGTATTTT. It codes for CATSPGPSTDTQYF.

To note about this clonotype: A junction boundary mismatches the germline segment, possibly from a read error. The chain uses TRBV13 and TRBJ2-1, with unresolved D. The CDR3 is made up of 15 amino acids. Germline values: CDR1 PRHDT, CDR2 FYEKMQ (reference sequence). CDR3 amino acids: CASSLDRKTYNGQFF. The CDR3 DNA follows: TGTGCCAGCAGCTTAGATCGAAAAACCTACAATGGGCAGTTCTTC.

This clonotype was picked up a small number of times. The V gene is TRBV7-3, the J gene TRBJ1-2; D gene uncertain. This CDR3 is 13 amino acids long. CDR1 is SGHTA, CDR2 FQGTGA, per germline. The ends were cut back, 3 bases at V and 7 bases at J, with 12 bases in the middle. The CDR3 DNA reads TGTGCCAGCAGCTTCGAATTGGCCCTTGGCTACACCTTC. This sequence encodes CASSFELALGYTF.

This clonotype has just a few counts. The V and J genes are TRBV15 and TRBJ2-1; 10 nucleotides agree with TRBD2. The CDR3 has 15 residues. The germline gives CDR1 LNHNV, CDR2 YYDKDF (reference sequence). V dropped 5 bases and J dropped 3; count of bases not matched to a gene: 4. The CDR3 sequence is CATSAASGGYNEQFF. The CDR3 region has the DNA TGTGCCACCAGCGCCGCTAGCGGGGGCTACAATGAGCAGTTCTTC.

This clonotype came up once. The chain couples TRBV24-1 to TRBJ1-4; perhaps TRBD1 as D (6 bases). CDR1 is KGHDR and CDR2 is SFDVKD in the germline V gene. The V end was cut by 4 bases, the J end by 4 bases, with 18 bases between. The CDR3 sequence is 17 residues long. The CDR3 DNA sequence: TGTGCCACCAGTGAGTACCCTACAGGGTGCAATAATGAAAAACTGTTTTTT. Translating gives CATSEYPTGCNNEKLFF.

V is TRBV2 and J is TRBJ2-7, with 9 bases fitting TRBD1. TRBJ2-5 matches the DNA end more closely, so the J call is doubtful. Germline lookup yields CDR1 SNHLY and CDR2 FYNNEI. The CDR3 extends over 13 amino acids. The CDR3 nucleotides read TGTGCCAGCACGACAGGGGGGTCAGAGACCCAGTACTTC. It translates to CASTTGGSETQYF.

This clonotype has just a few counts. V usage is TRBV20-1 and J usage is TRBJ1-2; a weak D match, TRBD1 (6 bases). The V gene's germline CDR1 is DFQATT and CDR2 SNEGSKA (reference sequence). The V end lost 6 bases, the J end lost 1 base, and 15 bases lay between the germline ends. The length of the CDR3 is 14 residues. This chain's CDR3 is CSAPSQGLNYGYTF. In DNA form, the CDR3 reads TGCAGTGCCCCCTCCCAGGGGCTTAACTATGGCTACACCTTC.

Comment on this clonotype: Germline and junction disagree at one end, which may indicate a read error. The DNA of the CDR3 is TGCGCCAGCAATTCGGGCTCTGGGGCCGACGTCCCGACTTTC. Protein sequence: CASNSGSGADVPTF. The rearrangement links TRBV5-1 to TRBJ2-6; maybe TRBD1 (5 bases). The CDR3 is made up of 14 amino acids. Per the germline V gene, CDR1 is SGHRS and CDR2 is YFSETQ.